This T cell receptor (beta chain) was obtained from a study of blood T cell repertoires in COVID-19. Study-level background: From the United States, Italy and Spain came samples of acute and convalescent COVID-19. T cells, B-cell-depleted T cells, or PBMCs provided the cDNA or gDNA that served as material.

With 6 bases clipped from V and 3 bases from J, the junction kept 6 bases outside the gene matches. The CDR3 extends over 15 amino acids. Germline CDR1 and CDR2: SQVTM and ANQGSEA. Original processing methods: Counts of nucleated cells, estimated from reference gene primer amplification, were obtained. The protocol was immunoSEQ multiplex PCR, while the TCRdb copy is restricted to in-frame clones and leaves out a portion. V and J calls and clone size are as listed in that table; D and trimming were resolved from the DNA. Among 66,000 or so clones, around 80% were seen once, and the ten largest hold over 7.5%.

The chain is built from TRBV29-1 and TRBJ2-5, with 14 bases matching TRBD2. The clonotype comes from a human donor in a cohort sampled during active COVID-19. Sequencing was carried out using peripheral blood. The CDR3 reads CSVAGTSGRKETQYF. DNA of the CDR3: TGCAGCGTAGCCGGGACTAGCGGGAGAAAAGAGACCCAGTACTTC.